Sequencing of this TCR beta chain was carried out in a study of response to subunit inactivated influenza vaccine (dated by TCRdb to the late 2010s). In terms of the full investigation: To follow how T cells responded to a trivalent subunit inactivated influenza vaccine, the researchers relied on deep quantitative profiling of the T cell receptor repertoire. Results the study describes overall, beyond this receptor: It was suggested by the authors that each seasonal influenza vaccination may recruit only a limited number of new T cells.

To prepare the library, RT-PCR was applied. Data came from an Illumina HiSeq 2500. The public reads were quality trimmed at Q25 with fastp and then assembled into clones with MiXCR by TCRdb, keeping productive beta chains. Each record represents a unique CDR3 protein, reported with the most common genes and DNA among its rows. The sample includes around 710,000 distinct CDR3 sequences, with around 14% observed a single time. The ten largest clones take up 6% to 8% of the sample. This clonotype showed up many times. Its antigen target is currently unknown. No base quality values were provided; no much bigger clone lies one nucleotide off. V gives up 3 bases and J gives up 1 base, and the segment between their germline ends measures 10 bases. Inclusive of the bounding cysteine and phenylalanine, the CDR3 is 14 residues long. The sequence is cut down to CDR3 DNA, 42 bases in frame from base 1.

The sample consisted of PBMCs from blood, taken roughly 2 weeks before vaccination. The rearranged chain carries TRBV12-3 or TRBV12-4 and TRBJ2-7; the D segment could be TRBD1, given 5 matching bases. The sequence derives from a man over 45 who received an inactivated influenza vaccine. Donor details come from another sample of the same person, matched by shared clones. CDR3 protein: CASSLGQPSYEQYF. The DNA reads TGTGCCAGCAGTTTGGGGCAGCCTTCCTACGAGCAGTACTTC.